The 10 T cell receptor beta chains below come from one sample, sequenced in a study of OX40 agonist ivuxolimab in advanced cancers. Clones were read by immunoSEQ multiplex PCR, and TCRdb kept only the in-frame ones, dropping some. Found here are about 24,000 clones, about 85% of them singletons; the top ten hold approximately 15%. The sample in question was CD4+ or CD8+ T cells sorted from blood, obtained in a trial of the OX40 agonist ivuxolimab. The receptors here all came from an adult with an advanced solid tumor such as melanoma, head and neck, liver or kidney cancer.

The rearrangement joins TRBV9 to TRBJ2-1; D not resolved. The V end lost 7 bases, the J end lost 0 bases, and 8 bases lay between the germline ends. The CDR3 consists of 13 residues. Per germline, CDR1 SGDLS and CDR2 YYNGEE. CDR3: CASGLGSYNEQFF. In DNA, the CDR3 is TGTGCCAGCGGTCTAGGCTCCTACAATGAGCAGTTCTTC.

The CDR3 DNA reads as TGTGCCAGCAGCTTAACACGCGGGACCACAGATACGCAGTATTTT. It codes for CASSLTRGTTDTQYF. J is TRBJ2-3 and V is TRBV7-3; D possibly corresponds to TRBD2 (6 bases). The CDR3 totals 15 residues. Trimming removed 0 bases from V and 2 bases from J, with 9 bases in between. Germline loops: CDR1 SGHTA, CDR2 FQGTGA.

The chain combines TRBV6-5 with TRBJ2-6; unclear D gene. Germline V CDR1 and CDR2: MNHEY, SVGAGI. Trimming took 2 bases from V and 0 from J, leaving 8 bases between them. The CDR3 is 16 residues long. The CDR3 protein is CASSYGGSSGANVLTF. DNA of the CDR3: TGTGCCAGCAGTTACGGCGGAAGCTCTGGGGCCAACGTCCTGACTTTC.

The chain recombines TRBV7-8 with TRBJ1-5, with 9 bases matching TRBD1. Germline loops: CDR1 SGHVS, CDR2 FQNEAQ. The CDR3 loop spans 18 amino acids. V lost 5 bases to trimming and J lost 1 base; unmatched junction nucleotides: 12. CDR3 residues: CASSIGQGSSWSNQPQHF. CDR3 sequence (DNA): TGTGCCAGCAGCATAGGACAGGGGTCTTCCTGGAGCAATCAGCCCCAGCATTTT.

The chain couples TRBV6-6 to TRBJ1-3; a weak D match, TRBD1 (5 bases). The V end was cut by 2 bases, the J end by 0 bases, with 8 bases between. Germline V gene data show CDR1 as MNHNY and CDR2 as SVGAGI (reference sequence). CDR3 length equals 15 residues. The CDR3 here is CASSYRGPSGNTIYF. As DNA, the CDR3 is TGTGCCAGCAGTTACAGGGGTCCCTCTGGAAACACCATATATTTT.

The chain joins TRBV9 to TRBJ2-5, with 7 bases fitting TRBD1. The V gene's germline CDR1 is SGDLS and CDR2 YYNGEE. CDR3 length: 15 residues. After removal of 3 bases from V and 2 bases from J, the junction contained 7 bases not matched to a gene. CDR3 loop: CASSGPGTAQETQYF. CDR3 coding DNA: TGTGCCAGCAGCGGTCCCGGGACAGCACAAGAGACCCAGTACTTC.

The chain recombines TRBV23-1 with TRBJ1-5; D not certain. TRBV23-1 is recorded as an ORF, its role being uncertain. With 6 bases removed from V and 5 bases from J, the gap between germline ends came to 11 bases. The CDR3 extends over 13 amino acids. CDR3 DNA sequence: TGCGCCAGCAGGGCAGGAAAGTATCAGCCCCAGCATTTT. This sequence encodes CASRAGKYQPQHF.

The rearrangement links TRBV6-6 to TRBJ1-6; D perhaps matches TRBD1 (6 bases). Trimming left V 3 bases short and J 10 bases short, with 16 bases between. CDR3 length equals 15 residues. The germline V gene encodes CDR1 MNHNY and CDR2 SVGAGI (reference sequence). The CDR3: CASSYTGYPDSPLHF. The CDR3 DNA is TGTGCCAGCAGTTATACAGGGTACCCCGACTCACCCCTCCACTTT.

The J gene is TRBJ2-7, the V gene TRBV30, with D possibly being TRBD1 or TRBD2 (5 bases each). The CDR3 runs to 15 residues. From germline, CDR1 is GTSNPN and CDR2 SVGIG (reference sequence). The V end was cut by 0 bases, the J end by 1 base, with 13 bases between. The CDR3 DNA follows: TGTGCCTGGAGTGTACGGGACCGAAGATCCTACGAGCAGTACTTC. Protein sequence: CAWSVRDRRSYEQYF.

The chain joins TRBV28 to TRBJ1-3; 10 bases align to TRBD1. V was pared by 2 bases and J by 2 bases, with 6 bases of the junction left unmatched. The CDR3 is 17 amino acids. CDR1 MDHEN and CDR2 SYDVKM come from the germline V gene. The CDR3 protein is CASSLRGQGMAGNTIYF. In nucleotides, the CDR3 is TGTGCCAGCAGTTTAAGGGGACAGGGGATGGCTGGAAACACCATATATTTT. The whole variable domain, remainder taken from reference TRBV28 and TRBJ1-3, is DVKVTQSSRYLVKRTGEKVFLECVQDMDHENMFWYRQDPGLGLRLIYFSYDVKMKEKGDIPEGYSVSREKKERFSLILESASTNQTSMYLCASSLRGQGMAGNTIYFGEGSWLTVV.